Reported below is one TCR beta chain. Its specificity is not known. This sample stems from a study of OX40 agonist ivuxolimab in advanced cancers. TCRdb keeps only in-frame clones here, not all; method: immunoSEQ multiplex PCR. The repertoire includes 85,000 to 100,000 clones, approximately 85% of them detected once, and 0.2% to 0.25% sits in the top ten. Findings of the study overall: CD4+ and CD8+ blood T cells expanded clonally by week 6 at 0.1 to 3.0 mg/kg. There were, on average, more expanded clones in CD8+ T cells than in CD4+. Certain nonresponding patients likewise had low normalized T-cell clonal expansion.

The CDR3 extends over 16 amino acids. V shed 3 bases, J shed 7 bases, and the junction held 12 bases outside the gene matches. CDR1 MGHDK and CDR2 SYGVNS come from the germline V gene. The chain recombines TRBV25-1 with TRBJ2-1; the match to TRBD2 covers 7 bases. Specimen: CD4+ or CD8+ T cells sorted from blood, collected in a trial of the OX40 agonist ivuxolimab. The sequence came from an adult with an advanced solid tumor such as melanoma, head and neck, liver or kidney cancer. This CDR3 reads CASSELWASGVNEQFF. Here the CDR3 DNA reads TGTGCCAGCAGTGAGCTGTGGGCTAGCGGAGTGAATGAGCAGTTCTTC. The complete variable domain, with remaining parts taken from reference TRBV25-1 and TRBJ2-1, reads EADIYQTPRYLVIGTGKKITLECSQTMGHDKMYWYQQDPGMELHLIHYSYGVNSTEKGDLSSESTVSRIRTEHFPLTLESARPSHTSQYLCASSELWASGVNEQFFGPGTRLTVL.